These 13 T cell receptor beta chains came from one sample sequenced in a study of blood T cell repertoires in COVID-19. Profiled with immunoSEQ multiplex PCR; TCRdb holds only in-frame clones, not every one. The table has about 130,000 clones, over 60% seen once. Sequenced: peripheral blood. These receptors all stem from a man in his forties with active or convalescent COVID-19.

The CDR3 bases are TGTGCCTGGAGCCCGTGGACAGGGTCCGAAAAACTGTTTTTT. It specifies CAWSPWTGSEKLFF. The gene calls are TRBV30 and TRBJ1-4; 8 nucleotides agree with TRBD1. Germline values: CDR1 GTSNPN, CDR2 SVGIG (reference sequence). The CDR3 contains 14 residues. The ends lost 3 bases at V and 8 bases at J; junction bases unmatched: 8.

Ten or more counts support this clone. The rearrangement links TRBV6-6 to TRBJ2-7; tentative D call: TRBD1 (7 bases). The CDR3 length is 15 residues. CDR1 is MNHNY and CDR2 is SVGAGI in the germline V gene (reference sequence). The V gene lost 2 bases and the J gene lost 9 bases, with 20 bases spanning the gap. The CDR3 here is CASSYGSGGPRGQYF. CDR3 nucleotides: TGTGCCAGCAGTTACGGCTCAGGGGGGCCTAGGGGGCAGTACTTC.

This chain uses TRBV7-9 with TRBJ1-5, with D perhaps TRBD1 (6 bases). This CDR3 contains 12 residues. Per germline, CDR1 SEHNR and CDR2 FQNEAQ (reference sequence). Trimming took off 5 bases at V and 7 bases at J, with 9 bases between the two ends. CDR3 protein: CASSGGGQPQHF. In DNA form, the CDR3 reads TGTGCCAGCAGCGGGGGGGGCCAGCCCCAGCATTTT.

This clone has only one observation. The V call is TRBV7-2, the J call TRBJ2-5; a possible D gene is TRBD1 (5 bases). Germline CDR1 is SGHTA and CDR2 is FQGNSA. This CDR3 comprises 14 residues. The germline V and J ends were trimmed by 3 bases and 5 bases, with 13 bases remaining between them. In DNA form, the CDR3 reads TGTGCCAGCAGCTTCGGACATCCGGCGGAGACCCAGTACTTC. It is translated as CASSFGHPAETQYF. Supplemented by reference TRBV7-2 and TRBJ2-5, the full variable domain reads GAGVSQSPSNKVTEKGKDVELRCDPISGHTALYWYRQSLGQGLEFLIYFQGNSAPDKSGLPSDRFSAERTGGSVSTLTIQRTQQEDSAVYLCASSFGHPAETQYFGPGTRLLVL.

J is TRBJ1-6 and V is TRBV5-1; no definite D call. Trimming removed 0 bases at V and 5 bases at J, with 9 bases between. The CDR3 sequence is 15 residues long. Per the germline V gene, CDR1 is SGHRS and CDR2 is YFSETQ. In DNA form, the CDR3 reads TGCGCCAGCAGCTTGGGCGGAATTAATAATTCACCCCTCCACTTT. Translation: CASSLGGINNSPLHF.

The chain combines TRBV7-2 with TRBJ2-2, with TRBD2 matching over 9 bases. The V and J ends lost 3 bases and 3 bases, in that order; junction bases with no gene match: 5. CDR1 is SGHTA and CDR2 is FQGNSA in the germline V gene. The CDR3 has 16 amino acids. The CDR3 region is CASSFFSGSYTGELFF. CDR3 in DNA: TGTGCCAGCAGCTTTTTTAGCGGGAGTTACACCGGGGAGCTGTTTTTT.

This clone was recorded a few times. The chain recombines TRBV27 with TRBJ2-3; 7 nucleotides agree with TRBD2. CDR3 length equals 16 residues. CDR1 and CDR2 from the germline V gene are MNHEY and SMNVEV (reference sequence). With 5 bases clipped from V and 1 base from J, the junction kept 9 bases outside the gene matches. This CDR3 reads CASSPKAGWGTDTQYF. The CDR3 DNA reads TGTGCCAGCAGTCCTAAAGCGGGATGGGGCACAGATACGCAGTATTTT.

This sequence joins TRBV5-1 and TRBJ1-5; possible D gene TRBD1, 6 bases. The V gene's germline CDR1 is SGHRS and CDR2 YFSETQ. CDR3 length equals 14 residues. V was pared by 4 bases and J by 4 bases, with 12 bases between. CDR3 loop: CASSEQGLNQPQHF. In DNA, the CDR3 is TGCGCCAGCAGCGAACAGGGCTTGAATCAGCCCCAGCATTTT.

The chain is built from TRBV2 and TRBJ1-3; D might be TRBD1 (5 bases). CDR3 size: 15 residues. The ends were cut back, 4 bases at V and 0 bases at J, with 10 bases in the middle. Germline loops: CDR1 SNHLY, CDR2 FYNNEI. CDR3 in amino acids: CASSVRGGSGNTIYF. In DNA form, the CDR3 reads TGTGCCAGCAGTGTTCGGGGGGGCTCTGGAAACACCATATATTTT.

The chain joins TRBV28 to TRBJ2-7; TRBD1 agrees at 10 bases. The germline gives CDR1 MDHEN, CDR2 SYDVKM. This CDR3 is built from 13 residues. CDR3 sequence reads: CASQGQGTFEQYF. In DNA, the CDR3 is TGTGCGTCGCAGGGACAGGGGACTTTCGAGCAGTACTTC.

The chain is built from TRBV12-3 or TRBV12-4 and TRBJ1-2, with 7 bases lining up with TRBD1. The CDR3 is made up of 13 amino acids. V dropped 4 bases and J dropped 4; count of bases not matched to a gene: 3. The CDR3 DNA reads TGTGCCAGCAGTTCGACAGGGCGCTATGGCTACACCTTC. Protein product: CASSSTGRYGYTF.

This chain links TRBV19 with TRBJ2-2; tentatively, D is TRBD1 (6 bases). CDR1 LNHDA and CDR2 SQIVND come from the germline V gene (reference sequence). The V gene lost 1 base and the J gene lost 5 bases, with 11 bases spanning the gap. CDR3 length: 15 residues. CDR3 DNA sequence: TGTGCCAGTAGTATAGTAAACAGGGTGACCGGGGAGCTGTTTTTT. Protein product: CASSIVNRVTGELFF.

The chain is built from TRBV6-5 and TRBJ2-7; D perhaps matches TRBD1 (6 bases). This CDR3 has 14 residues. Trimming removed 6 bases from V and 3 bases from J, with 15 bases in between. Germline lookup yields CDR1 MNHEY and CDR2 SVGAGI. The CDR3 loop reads CASRISRDIYEQYF. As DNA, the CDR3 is TGTGCCAGCAGAATTTCCCGGGACATCTACGAGCAGTACTTC.